Sequencing of this TCR beta chain was carried out in a study of blood T cell repertoires in COVID-19 (TCRdb year 2020). A note on the overall study: The collaborator samples originated in the United States, Italy and Spain and spanned the acute and convalescent phases of COVID-19. The material from the prospective study consisted of cDNA or gDNA derived from T cells, B-cell-depleted T cells, or PBMCs. Subjects who had been exposed to COVID-19, were actively infected with it, or had recovered from it provided the deeply sampled blood TCRbeta repertoires that made up the dataset. A freely available public database, intended as a resource for researchers studying the immune response to SARS-CoV-2, is where the repertoires were released. The samples were drawn from two sources: the first 160 participants of the ongoing ImmuneRACE study, and about 1,300 subjects contributed by 6 global collaborators. Sample metadata almost always included a de-identified subject ID, COVID-19 status, age in years and sex. Where available, HLA class I and class II types were taken from metadata supplied by the sample provider and were not determined by assay-based typing. Findings and caveats that apply to the study as a whole: The amount of clinical and demographic metadata varied by source and participant and was provided uncurated.

The collaborating institutions used their own protocols to collect whole blood in K2EDTA tubes. For TCRbeta analysis, collaborators shipped samples in one of three forms: frozen whole blood, isolated PBMCs, or DNA extracted from either of those sample types. Including the terminal cysteine and phenylalanine, the CDR3 comprises 14 residues. The kept DNA is CDR3 alone, 42 bases in frame from the first base. The CDR1 and CDR2 encoded by the germline V gene are SGHDT and YYEEEE. The junction shows trimming of 4 bases on V and 5 bases on J, plus 16 bases between the germline ends. TCRbeta CDR3 regions were amplified from genomic DNA by means of the immunoSEQ Assay, a bias-controlled multiplex PCR. In the authors' own workflow: The number of nucleated cells in each sample was estimated from the amplification of reference gene primers within the assay. Sequence reads were collapsed and filtered to measure the absolute abundance of every unique TCRbeta CDR3 rearrangement. For each sample, productive Simpson clonality was calculated as the square root of Simpson's diversity index over productive rearrangements. The clones in this table, taken by TCRdb from immuneACCESS, are in-frame only. Not every clone is retained; where verified, under half of the shortfall comes from an unresolved V gene, and the cause of the rest is unknown. The V and J calls and clone size are taken from that table; D and trimming were inferred from the DNA. This sample comprises around 250,000 clones, approximately 77% of them detected only once. About 3% of the sample comes from the top ten.

As concerns this clone: Its cognate antigen has yet to be identified. The sample holds no much larger clone one base away, and base qualities are not on file.

This chain is built from TRBV5-6 and TRBJ2-7, with no confidently assigned D gene. Material: peripheral blood. The receptor was derived from a woman aged 18-35 years with acute or convalescent COVID-19. The sequenced DNA is TGTGCCAGCAGCGGCCCGCCCGTCGCCCACGAGCAGTACTTC. This encodes CASSGPPVAHEQYF.